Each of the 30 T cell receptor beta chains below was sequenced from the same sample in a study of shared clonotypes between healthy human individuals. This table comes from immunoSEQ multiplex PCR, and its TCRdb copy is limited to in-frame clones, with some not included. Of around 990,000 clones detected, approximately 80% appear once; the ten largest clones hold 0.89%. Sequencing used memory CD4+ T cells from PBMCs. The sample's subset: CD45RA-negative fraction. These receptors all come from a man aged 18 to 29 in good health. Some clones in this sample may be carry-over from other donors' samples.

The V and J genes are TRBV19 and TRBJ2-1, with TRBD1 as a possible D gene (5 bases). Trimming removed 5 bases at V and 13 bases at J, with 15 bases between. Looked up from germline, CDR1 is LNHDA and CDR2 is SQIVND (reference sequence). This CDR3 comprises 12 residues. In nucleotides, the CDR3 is TGTGCCAGTAGTCGAAGACAGTTCGGACAGTTCTTC. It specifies CASSRRQFGQFF.

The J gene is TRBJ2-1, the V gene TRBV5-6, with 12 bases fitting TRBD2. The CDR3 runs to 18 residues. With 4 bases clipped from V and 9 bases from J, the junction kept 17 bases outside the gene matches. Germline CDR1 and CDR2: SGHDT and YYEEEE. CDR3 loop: CASSPDPASSGRGGEQFF. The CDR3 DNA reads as TGTGCCAGCAGCCCCGATCCCGCCTCTAGCGGGAGGGGTGGTGAGCAGTTCTTC.

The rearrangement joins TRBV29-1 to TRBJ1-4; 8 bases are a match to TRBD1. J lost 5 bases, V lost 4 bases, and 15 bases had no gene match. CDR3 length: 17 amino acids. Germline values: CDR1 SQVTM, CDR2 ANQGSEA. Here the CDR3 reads CSVGGTGTGPLNEKLFF. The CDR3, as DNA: TGCAGCGTTGGGGGCACCGGGACAGGCCCGTTAAATGAAAAACTGTTTTTT.

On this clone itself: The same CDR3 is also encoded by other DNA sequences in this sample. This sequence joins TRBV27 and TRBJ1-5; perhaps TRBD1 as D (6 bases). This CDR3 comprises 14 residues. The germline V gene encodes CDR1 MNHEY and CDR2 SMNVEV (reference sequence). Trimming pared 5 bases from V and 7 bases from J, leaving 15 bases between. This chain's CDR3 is CASSPLGGNQPQHF. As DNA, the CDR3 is TGTGCCAGCAGTCCTCTAGGGGGGAACCAGCCCCAGCATTTT.

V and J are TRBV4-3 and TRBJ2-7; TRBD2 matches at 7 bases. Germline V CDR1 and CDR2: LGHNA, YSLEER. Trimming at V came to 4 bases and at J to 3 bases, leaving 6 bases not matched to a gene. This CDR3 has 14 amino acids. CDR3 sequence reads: CASSRSAGDYEQYF. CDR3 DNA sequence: TGCGCCAGCAGCCGTTCCGCGGGGGACTACGAGCAGTACTTC.

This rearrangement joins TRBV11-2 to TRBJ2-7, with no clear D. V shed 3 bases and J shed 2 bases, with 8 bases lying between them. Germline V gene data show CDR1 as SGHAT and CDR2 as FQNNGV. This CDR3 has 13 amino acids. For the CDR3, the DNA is TGTGCCAGCAGCTTTGGCTTTACCTACGAGCAGTACTTC. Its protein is CASSFGFTYEQYF.

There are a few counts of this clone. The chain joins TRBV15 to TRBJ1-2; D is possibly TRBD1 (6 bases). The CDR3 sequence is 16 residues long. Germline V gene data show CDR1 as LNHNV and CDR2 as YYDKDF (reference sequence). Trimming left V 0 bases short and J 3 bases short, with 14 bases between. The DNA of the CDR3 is TGTGCCACCAGCAGAGAACCAAGCGGGGGCGACTATGGCTACACCTTC. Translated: CATSREPSGGDYGYTF.

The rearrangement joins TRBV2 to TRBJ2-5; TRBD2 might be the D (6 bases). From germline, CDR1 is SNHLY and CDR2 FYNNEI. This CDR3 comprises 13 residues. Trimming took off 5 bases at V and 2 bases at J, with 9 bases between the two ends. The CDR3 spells CASSRGEQETQYF. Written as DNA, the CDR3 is TGTGCCAGCAGTCGCGGGGAACAAGAGACCCAGTACTTC.

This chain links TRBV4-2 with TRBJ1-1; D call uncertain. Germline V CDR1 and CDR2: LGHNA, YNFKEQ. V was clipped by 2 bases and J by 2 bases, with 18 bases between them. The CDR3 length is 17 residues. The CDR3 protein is CASSQREGSQINTEAFF. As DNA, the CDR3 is TGTGCCAGCAGCCAACGGGAGGGATCGCAAATAAACACTGAAGCTTTCTTT.

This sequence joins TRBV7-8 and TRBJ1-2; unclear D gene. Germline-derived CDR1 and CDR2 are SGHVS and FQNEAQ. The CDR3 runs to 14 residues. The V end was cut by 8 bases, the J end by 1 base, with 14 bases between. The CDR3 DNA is TGTGCCAGCCAGCCCTTTAGTGGTAACTATGGCTACACCTTC. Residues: CASQPFSGNYGYTF.

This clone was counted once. CDR3 DNA sequence: TGTGCCAGCAGTTTGTTGGGGATAGGGCGTACCTCGTCTGGGGCCAACGTCCTGACTTTC. Amino acids: CASSLLGIGRTSSGANVLTF. This sequence joins TRBV28 and TRBJ2-6; D remains ambiguous. The CDR3 loop spans 20 amino acids. V lost 3 bases to trimming and J lost 1 base, with 22 bases between them. Germline V lookup: CDR1 MDHEN, CDR2 SYDVKM.

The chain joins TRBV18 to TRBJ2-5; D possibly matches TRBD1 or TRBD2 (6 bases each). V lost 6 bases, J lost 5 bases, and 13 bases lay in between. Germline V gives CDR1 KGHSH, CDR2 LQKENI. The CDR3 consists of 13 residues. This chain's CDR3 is CASSGGQSETQYF. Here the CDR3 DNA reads TGTGCCAGCTCGGGGGGACAATCGGAGACCCAGTACTTC.

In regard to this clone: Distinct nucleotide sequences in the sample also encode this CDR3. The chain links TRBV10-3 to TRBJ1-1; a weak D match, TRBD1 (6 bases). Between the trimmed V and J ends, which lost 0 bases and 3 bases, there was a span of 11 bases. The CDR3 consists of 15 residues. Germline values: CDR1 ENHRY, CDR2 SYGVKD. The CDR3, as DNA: TGTGCCATCAGTGAGTCGCGGGGGGCGGACACTGAAGCTTTCTTT. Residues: CAISESRGADTEAFF.

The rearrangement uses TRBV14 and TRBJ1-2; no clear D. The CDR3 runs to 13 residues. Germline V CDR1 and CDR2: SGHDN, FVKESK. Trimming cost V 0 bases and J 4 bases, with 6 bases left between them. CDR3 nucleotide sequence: TGTGCCAGCAGCCAAGATGGTATCTATGGCTACACCTTC. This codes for CASSQDGIYGYTF.

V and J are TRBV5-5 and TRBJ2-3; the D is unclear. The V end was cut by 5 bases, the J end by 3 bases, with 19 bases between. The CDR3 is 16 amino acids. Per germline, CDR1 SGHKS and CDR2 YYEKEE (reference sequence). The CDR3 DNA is TGTGCCAGCAGTAGAGGCTCCCGGGCATCTACAGATACGCAGTATTTT. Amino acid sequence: CASSRGSRASTDTQYF.

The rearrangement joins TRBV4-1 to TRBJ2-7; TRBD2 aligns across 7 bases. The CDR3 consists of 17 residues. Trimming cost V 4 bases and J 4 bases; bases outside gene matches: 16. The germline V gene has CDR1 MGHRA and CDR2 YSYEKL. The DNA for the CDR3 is TGCGCCAGCAGCCCGCGCCCCACGGACGGGGAGGGTTACGAGCAGTACTTC. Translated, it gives CASSPRPTDGEGYEQYF.

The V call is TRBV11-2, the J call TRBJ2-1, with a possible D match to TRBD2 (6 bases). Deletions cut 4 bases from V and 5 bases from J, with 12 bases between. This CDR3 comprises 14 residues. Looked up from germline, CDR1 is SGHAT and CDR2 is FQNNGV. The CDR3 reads CASSSGLTNNEQFF. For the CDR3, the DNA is TGTGCCAGCAGCTCAGGACTAACTAACAATGAGCAGTTCTTC.

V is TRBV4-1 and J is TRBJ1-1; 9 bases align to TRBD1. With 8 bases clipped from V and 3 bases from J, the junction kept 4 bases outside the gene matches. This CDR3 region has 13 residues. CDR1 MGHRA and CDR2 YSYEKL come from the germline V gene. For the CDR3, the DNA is TGCGCCAGCGCGAGGACAGGGGACACTGAAGCTTTCTTT. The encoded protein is CASARTGDTEAFF.

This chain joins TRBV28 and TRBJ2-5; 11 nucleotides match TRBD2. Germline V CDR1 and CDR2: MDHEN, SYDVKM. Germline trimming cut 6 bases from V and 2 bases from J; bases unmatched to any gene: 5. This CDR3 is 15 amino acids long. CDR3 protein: CASSRGLAVQETQYF. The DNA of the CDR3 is TGTGCCAGCAGCCGGGGACTAGCGGTTCAAGAGACCCAGTACTTC.

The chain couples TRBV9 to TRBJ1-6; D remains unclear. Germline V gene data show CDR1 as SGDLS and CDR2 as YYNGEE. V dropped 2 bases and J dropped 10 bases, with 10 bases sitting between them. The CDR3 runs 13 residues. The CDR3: CASSVGTNSPLHF. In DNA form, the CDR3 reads TGTGCCAGCAGCGTCGGTACCAACTCACCCCTCCACTTT.

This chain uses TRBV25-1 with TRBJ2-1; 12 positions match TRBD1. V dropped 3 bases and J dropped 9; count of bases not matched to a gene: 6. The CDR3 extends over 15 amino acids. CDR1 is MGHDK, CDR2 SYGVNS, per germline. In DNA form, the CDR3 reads TGTGCCAGCAGTGACTCCGGGACAGGGGGCTTTGAGCAGTTCTTC. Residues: CASSDSGTGGFEQFF.

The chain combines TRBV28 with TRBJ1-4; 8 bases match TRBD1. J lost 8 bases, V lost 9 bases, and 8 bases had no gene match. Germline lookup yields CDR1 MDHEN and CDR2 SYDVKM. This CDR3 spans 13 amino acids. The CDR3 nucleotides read TGTGCCAGTTCACTACAGGGGGACGAAAAACTGTTTTTT. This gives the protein CASSLQGDEKLFF.

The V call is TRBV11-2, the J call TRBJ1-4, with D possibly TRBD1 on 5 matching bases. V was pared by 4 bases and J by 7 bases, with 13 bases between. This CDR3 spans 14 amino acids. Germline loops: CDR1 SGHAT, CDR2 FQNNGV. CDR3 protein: CASSSRHQGEKLFF. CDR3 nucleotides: TGTGCCAGCAGCTCGAGACACCAGGGTGAAAAACTGTTTTTT.

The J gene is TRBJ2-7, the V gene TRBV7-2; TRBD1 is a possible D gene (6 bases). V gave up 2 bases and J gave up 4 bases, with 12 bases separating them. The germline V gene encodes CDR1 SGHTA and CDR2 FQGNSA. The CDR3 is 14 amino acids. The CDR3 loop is CASSLSVQGYEQYF. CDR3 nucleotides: TGTGCCAGCAGCTTATCGGTCCAGGGGTACGAGCAGTACTTC.

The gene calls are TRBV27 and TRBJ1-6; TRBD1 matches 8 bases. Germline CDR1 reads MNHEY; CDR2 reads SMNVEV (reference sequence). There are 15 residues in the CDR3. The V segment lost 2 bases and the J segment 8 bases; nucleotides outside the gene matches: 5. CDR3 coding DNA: TGTGCCAGCAGTTTAATGTCAGGGGGCTATTCACCCCTCCACTTT. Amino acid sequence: CASSLMSGGYSPLHF.

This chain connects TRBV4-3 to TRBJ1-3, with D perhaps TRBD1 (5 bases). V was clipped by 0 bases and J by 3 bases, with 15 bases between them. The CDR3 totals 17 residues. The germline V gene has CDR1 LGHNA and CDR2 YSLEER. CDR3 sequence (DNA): TGCGCCAGCAGCCAAGATCGAGGGGCGACGGGTGGAAACACCATATATTTT. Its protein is CASSQDRGATGGNTIYF.

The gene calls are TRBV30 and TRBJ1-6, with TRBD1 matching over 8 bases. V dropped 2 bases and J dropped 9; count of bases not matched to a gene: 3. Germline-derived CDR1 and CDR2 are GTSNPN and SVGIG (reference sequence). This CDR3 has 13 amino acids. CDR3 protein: CAWSRTGISPLHF. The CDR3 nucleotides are TGTGCCTGGAGTAGGACAGGGATTTCACCCCTCCACTTT. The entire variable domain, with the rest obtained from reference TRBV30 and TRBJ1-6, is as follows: SQTIHQWPATLVQPVGSPLSLECTVEGTSNPNLYWYRQAAGRGLQLLFYSVGIGQISSEVPQNLSASRPQDRQFILSSKKLLLSDSGFYLCAWSRTGISPLHFGNGTRLTVT.

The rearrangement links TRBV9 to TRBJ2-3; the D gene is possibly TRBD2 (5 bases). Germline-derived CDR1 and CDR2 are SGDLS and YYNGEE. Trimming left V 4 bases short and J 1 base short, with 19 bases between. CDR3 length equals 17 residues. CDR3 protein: CASSPRLGLPRTDTQYF. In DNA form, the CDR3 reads TGTGCCAGCAGCCCCCGACTTGGACTGCCCCGCACAGATACGCAGTATTTT. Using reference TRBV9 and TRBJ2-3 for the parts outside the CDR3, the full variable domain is DSGVTQTPKHLITATGQRVTLRCSPRSGDLSVYWYQQSLDQGLQFLIQYYNGEERAKGNILERFSAQQFPDLHSELNLSSLELGDSALYFCASSPRLGLPRTDTQYFGPGTRLTVL.

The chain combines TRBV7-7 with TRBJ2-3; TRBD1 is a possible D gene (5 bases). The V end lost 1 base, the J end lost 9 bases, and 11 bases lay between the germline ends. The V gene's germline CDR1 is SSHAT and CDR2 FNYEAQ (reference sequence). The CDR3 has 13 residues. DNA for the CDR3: TGTGCCAGCAGCTTAGGGTACCAGGGAACGCAGTATTTT. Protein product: CASSLGYQGTQYF.

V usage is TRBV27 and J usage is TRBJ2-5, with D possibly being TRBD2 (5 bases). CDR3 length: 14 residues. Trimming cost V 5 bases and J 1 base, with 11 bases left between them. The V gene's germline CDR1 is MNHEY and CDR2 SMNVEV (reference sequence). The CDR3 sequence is CASSRAGAQETQYF. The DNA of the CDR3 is TGTGCCAGCAGTAGGGCGGGCGCCCAAGAGACCCAGTACTTC.